These 10 T cell receptor beta chains were all obtained from the same sample, sequenced in a study of shared clonotypes between healthy human individuals. The naive CD8 population came from CD45RO-negative cells selected for CCR7, without terminally differentiated effector memory CD45RA+ cells. Sequencing was performed with immunoSEQ multiplex PCR; in TCRdb, only in-frame clones are kept and a portion is missing. Here the sample spans about 2 million clones, about 95% being singletons. Sequenced: naive CD8+ T cells sorted from blood. These receptors originate from a young man in good health.

The chain recombines TRBV7-2 with TRBJ1-2; D is undetermined. This CDR3 has 14 residues. The V and J ends lost 3 bases and 1 base respectively, with 9 bases between them. Looked up from germline, CDR1 is SGHTA and CDR2 is FQGNSA. As DNA, the CDR3 is TGTGCCAGCAGCTTTCGGACGGATAACTATGGCTACACCTTC. It is translated as CASSFRTDNYGYTF.

The gene calls are TRBV11-1 and TRBJ1-1; 10 bases map to TRBD1. J was trimmed by 3 bases and V by 1 base; bases with no gene match: 5. The V gene's germline CDR1 is SGHAT and CDR2 FQDESV (reference sequence). The CDR3 is 16 residues long. The CDR3 region is CASSLGTGGKDTEAFF. CDR3 in DNA: TGTGCCAGCAGCTTAGGGACAGGGGGGAAGGACACTGAAGCTTTCTTT.

The CDR3 region is CASSTYANQPQHF. Here the CDR3 DNA reads TGTGCCAGCAGTACGTATGCAAATCAGCCCCAGCATTTT. This sequence joins TRBV27 and TRBJ1-5; D unresolved. Looked up from germline, CDR1 is MNHEY and CDR2 is SMNVEV (reference sequence). CDR3 size: 13 residues. Deletions cut 5 bases from V and 4 bases from J, with 9 bases between.

The CDR3 region has the DNA TGTGCCAGCAGTTTACAGGGGGCGGCTGGGGGGGAGACCCAGTACTTC. Residues: CASSLQGAAGGETQYF. The chain carries TRBV27 and TRBJ2-5; 8 bases line up with TRBD1. The germline V gene has CDR1 MNHEY and CDR2 SMNVEV (reference sequence). The CDR3 is 16 amino acids. The V and J ends lost 2 bases and 5 bases, in that order; junction bases with no gene match: 10.

This clone was detected only once. The rearrangement uses TRBV5-5 and TRBJ2-7; D may be TRBD2 (6 bases). Germline CDR1 and CDR2: SGHKS and YYEKEE (reference sequence). The V and J ends lost 7 bases and 3 bases respectively, with 11 bases between them. CDR3 length: 12 residues. CDR3 nucleotides: TGTGCCAGCCGCGGGAATTTCTACGAGCAGTACTTC. This codes for CASRGNFYEQYF.

This clone was counted a few times. The rearrangement joins TRBV7-9 to TRBJ1-2; D may be TRBD1 (6 bases). Between the trimmed V and J ends, which lost 4 bases and 4 bases, there was a span of 22 bases. The germline CDR1 and CDR2 sequences are SEHNR and FQNEAQ (reference sequence). This CDR3 spans 17 amino acids. In nucleotides, the CDR3 is TGTGCCAGCAGCTCGACTTCAGGGATGGGGGCCTTCTATGGCTACACCTTC. Translating it yields CASSSTSGMGAFYGYTF.

The rearrangement uses TRBV11-1 and TRBJ2-4; D perhaps matches TRBD1 (5 bases). Germline V CDR1 and CDR2: SGHAT, FQDESV (reference sequence). This CDR3 spans 16 amino acids. Trimming stripped 2 bases from V and 2 bases from J, with 13 bases between. Written as DNA, the CDR3 is TGTGCCAGCAGCTTAAACTCAGGGTCCCCCAAAAACATTCAGTACTTC. Translation gives CASSLNSGSPKNIQYF.

This clone has only one observation. The V and J genes are TRBV4-3 and TRBJ2-4; D perhaps matches TRBD2 (5 bases). The V end was cut by 8 bases, the J end by 1 base, with 12 bases between. Looked up from germline, CDR1 is LGHNA and CDR2 is YSLEER. The CDR3 is 14 residues long. CDR3: CASGENVAKNIQYF. The CDR3 DNA sequence: TGCGCCAGCGGGGAGAATGTGGCCAAAAACATTCAGTACTTC.

This chain uses TRBV15 with TRBJ2-7; 10 bases map to TRBD1. V was clipped by 5 bases and J by 5 bases; unmatched bases: 6. CDR1 LNHNV and CDR2 YYDKDF come from the germline V gene (reference sequence). This CDR3 comprises 14 residues. The chain's CDR3 is CATSRDRGNNEQYF. As DNA, the CDR3 is TGTGCCACCAGCCGGGACAGGGGTAACAACGAGCAGTACTTC.

V and J are TRBV4-1 and TRBJ2-2, with 7 bases aligning to TRBD1. Looked up from germline, CDR1 is MGHRA and CDR2 is YSYEKL. This CDR3 is built from 15 residues. J gave up 3 bases and V 5 bases, and 6 bases lay outside the gene matches. The CDR3 loop reads CASSFRQGYTGELFF. CDR3 sequence (DNA): TGCGCCAGCAGCTTTAGACAGGGTTACACCGGGGAGCTGTTTTTT.